A selection of T cell receptor beta chains follows, all from one sample in a study of neurological immune-mediated disorders. TCRdb ran MiXCR on the 5' RACE reads and lists one entry per CDR3 protein. This table holds over 60,000 distinct CDR3 sequences, roughly 4.7% found once. Sequencing was done on a sample of PBMCs. These receptors were taken from a woman between 25 and 40 years old with multiple sclerosis. Both conserved end residues are part of each CDR3. Fields, in order: D gene, clone size, V gene, J gene, CDR3 DNA, CDR3 protein. D genes are given only for firm matches. Clone size is stated in some rows and not others, as once, few, many or a class when expanded.

d_call: .; clone_size: many; v_call: TRBV9; j_call: TRBJ1-4; cdr3_nt: TGTGCCAGCAGCGCCGATGTCAGTGAAAAACTGTTTTTT; cdr3_aa: CASSADVSEKLFF
d_call: .; clone_size: many; v_call: TRBV20-1; j_call: TRBJ2-4; cdr3_nt: TGCAGTGCTAGAGACAGCACCTTAGCCAAAAACATTCAGTACTTC; cdr3_aa: CSARDSTLAKNIQYF
d_call: .; clone_size: many; v_call: TRBV5-1; j_call: TRBJ2-2; cdr3_nt: TGCGCCAGCAGCTTGGCCAGGAGTGGTCCGGGTCTGAAAGGCACCGGGGAGCTGTTTTTT; cdr3_aa: CASSLARSGPGLKGTGELFF
d_call: TRBD1; clone_size: many; v_call: TRBV20-1; j_call: TRBJ2-3; cdr3_nt: TGCAGTGCTCATACAACCGGGACAGATAGCACAGATACGCAGTATTTT; cdr3_aa: CSAHTTGTDSTDTQYF
d_call: .; clone_size: many; v_call: TRBV20-1; j_call: TRBJ1-5; cdr3_nt: TGCAGTGCTCTAAGGGGGGCGGGCAATCAGCCCCAGCATTTT; cdr3_aa: CSALRGAGNQPQHF
d_call: .; clone_size: many; v_call: TRBV14; j_call: TRBJ2-7; cdr3_nt: TGTGCCAGCAGCCAAGGGTTGAGTCGGGAGCAGTACTTC; cdr3_aa: CASSQGLSREQYF
d_call: TRBD2; clone_size: many; v_call: TRBV5-1; j_call: TRBJ2-1; cdr3_nt: TGCGCCAGCGGTCGGACTAGCGGATACTTAAGCTCCTACAATGAGCAGTTCTTC; cdr3_aa: CASGRTSGYLSSYNEQFF
d_call: TRBD1; clone_size: many; v_call: TRBV7-9; j_call: TRBJ2-1; cdr3_nt: TGTGCCAGCAGCTTCAGTCACAGGGGTTACAATGAGCAGTTCTTC; cdr3_aa: CASSFSHRGYNEQFF
d_call: TRBD2; clone_size: .; v_call: TRBV5-1; j_call: TRBJ2-5; cdr3_nt: TGCGCCAGCAGCTTGATCGGCGGGGGACCACAAGAGACCCAGTACTTC; cdr3_aa: CASSLIGGGPQETQYF
d_call: .; clone_size: many; v_call: TRBV19; j_call: TRBJ1-1; cdr3_nt: TGTGCCAGTACGACTTTCGGCGGGACTGAAGCTTTCTTT; cdr3_aa: CASTTFGGTEAFF
d_call: TRBD2; clone_size: many; v_call: TRBV5-1; j_call: TRBJ2-3; cdr3_nt: TGCGCCAGTAACCCAAAATCAGCGGGGGTCGACACAGATACGCAGTATTTT; cdr3_aa: CASNPKSAGVDTDTQYF
d_call: .; clone_size: many; v_call: TRBV20-1; j_call: TRBJ1-2; cdr3_nt: TGCAGTGCTAGAGTTCCGGGGTCCCCTGGCTACACCTTC; cdr3_aa: CSARVPGSPGYTF
d_call: .; clone_size: many; v_call: TRBV9; j_call: TRBJ2-2; cdr3_nt: TGTGCCAGCAGCGGACAGGTGAACACCGGGGAGCTGTTTTTT; cdr3_aa: CASSGQVNTGELFF
d_call: .; clone_size: many; v_call: TRBV20-1; j_call: TRBJ2-2; cdr3_nt: TGCAGTGCTAGAGATCTGGACAGTTACACCGGGGAGCTGTTTTTT; cdr3_aa: CSARDLDSYTGELFF
d_call: TRBD1; clone_size: many; v_call: TRBV7-2; j_call: TRBJ2-3; cdr3_nt: TGTGCCAGCAGCTTAGCTAGACAGGGCCCAGATACGCAGTATTTT; cdr3_aa: CASSLARQGPDTQYF
d_call: .; clone_size: few; v_call: TRBV5-6; j_call: TRBJ2-1; cdr3_nt: TGTGCCAGCAGCTTGGTGGAGGAGCAGTTCTTC; cdr3_aa: CASSLVEEQFF
d_call: .; clone_size: many; v_call: TRBV20-1; j_call: TRBJ1-1; cdr3_nt: TGCAGTGCTTCGGACGGCAACGGAGTGAACACTGAAGCTTTCTTT; cdr3_aa: CSASDGNGVNTEAFF
d_call: TRBD2; clone_size: many; v_call: TRBV5-1; j_call: TRBJ2-3; cdr3_nt: TGCGCCAGCAGCTTGTCGTTAGCGGGGGCGAGCACAGATACGCAGTATTTT; cdr3_aa: CASSLSLAGASTDTQYF
d_call: .; clone_size: .; v_call: TRBV5-6; j_call: TRBJ2-3; cdr3_nt: TGTGCCAGCAGTATTTGGTCGCTTAGTATAACAGATACGCAGTATTTT; cdr3_aa: CASSIWSLSITDTQYF
d_call: TRBD1; clone_size: .; v_call: TRBV5-5; j_call: TRBJ2-5; cdr3_nt: TGTGCCAGCAGGTCCGGGACAGGGGGCCGAGAGACCCAGTACTTC; cdr3_aa: CASRSGTGGRETQYF
d_call: .; clone_size: .; v_call: TRBV20-1; j_call: TRBJ2-7; cdr3_nt: TGCAGTGCTCCCCAGGACCAATACGAGCAGTACTTC; cdr3_aa: CSAPQDQYEQYF
d_call: .; clone_size: many; v_call: TRBV20-1; j_call: TRBJ1-4; cdr3_nt: TGCAGTGCTTCAGGGCCAACTAATGAAAAACTGTTTTTT; cdr3_aa: CSASGPTNEKLFF
d_call: .; clone_size: many; v_call: TRBV18; j_call: TRBJ2-2; cdr3_nt: TGTGCCAGCTCACCACTTCCAGAAACCGGGGAGCTGTTTTTT; cdr3_aa: CASSPLPETGELFF
d_call: .; clone_size: many; v_call: TRBV7-8; j_call: TRBJ2-5; cdr3_nt: TGTGCCAGCAGCTTAGGAACTAGAGAGACCCAGTACTTC; cdr3_aa: CASSLGTRETQYF
d_call: .; clone_size: many; v_call: TRBV5-1; j_call: TRBJ2-1; cdr3_nt: TGCGCCAGCAGCGGAAGGACTGGACACAATGAGCAGTTCTTC; cdr3_aa: CASSGRTGHNEQFF
d_call: .; clone_size: many; v_call: TRBV20-1; j_call: TRBJ1-3; cdr3_nt: TGCAGTGCTGGAGTCGGAGGTCCTGGAAACACCATATATTTT; cdr3_aa: CSAGVGGPGNTIYF
d_call: TRBD2; clone_size: many; v_call: TRBV12-3/TRBV12-4; j_call: TRBJ2-7; cdr3_nt: TGTGCCAGCAGTTTACAAGGTGGGAGGGCCTACGAGCAGTACTTC; cdr3_aa: CASSLQGGRAYEQYF
d_call: .; clone_size: many; v_call: TRBV12-3/TRBV12-4; j_call: TRBJ2-1; cdr3_nt: TGTGCCAGCAGTTTGGGGTTTGGGGATGAGCAGTTCTTC; cdr3_aa: CASSLGFGDEQFF
d_call: .; clone_size: few; v_call: TRBV2; j_call: TRBJ2-2; cdr3_nt: TGTGCCAGCAGGATCGTGACAACCACCGGGGAGCTGTTTTTT; cdr3_aa: CASRIVTTTGELFF
d_call: .; clone_size: .; v_call: TRBV4-1; j_call: TRBJ1-5; cdr3_nt: TGCGCCAGCAGCCAAGACCCAGGGAATAAGACCCAGAATTTT; cdr3_aa: CASSQDPGNKTQNF
d_call: TRBD1; clone_size: many; v_call: TRBV18; j_call: TRBJ2-7; cdr3_nt: TGTGCCAGCTCACAGGGACAGGGCTACGAGCAGTACTTC; cdr3_aa: CASSQGQGYEQYF
d_call: TRBD2; clone_size: .; v_call: TRBV5-1; j_call: TRBJ2-3; cdr3_nt: TGCGCCAGCAGCCCCTCAGCGGGGGGGACCACAGATACGCAGTATTTT; cdr3_aa: CASSPSAGGTTDTQYF
d_call: TRBD1; clone_size: many; v_call: TRBV18; j_call: TRBJ2-7; cdr3_nt: TGTGCCAGCTCACCCGACAGGGGGGTCTACGAGCAGTACTTC; cdr3_aa: CASSPDRGVYEQYF
d_call: TRBD1; clone_size: .; v_call: TRBV6-2/TRBV6-3; j_call: TRBJ2-2; cdr3_nt: TGTGCCAGCAGTGGTCGGACAGGGCAGGGAACCGGGGAGCTGTTTTTT; cdr3_aa: CASSGRTGQGTGELFF
d_call: .; clone_size: many; v_call: TRBV25-1; j_call: TRBJ1-5; cdr3_nt: TGTGCCAGCAGTGCACGAGGGATAAATCAGCCCCAGCATTTT; cdr3_aa: CASSARGINQPQHF
d_call: .; clone_size: many; v_call: TRBV20-1; j_call: TRBJ2-1; cdr3_nt: TGCAGTGCTAGAGTTTCTGTGGCCAGCTCCTACAATGAGCAGTTCTTC; cdr3_aa: CSARVSVASSYNEQFF
d_call: .; clone_size: many; v_call: TRBV29-1; j_call: TRBJ1-1; cdr3_nt: TGCAGCGTTGAAGGGGGGCGGAACACTGAAGCTTTCTTT; cdr3_aa: CSVEGGRNTEAFF